This T cell receptor (beta chain) came from a study of cytomegalovirus exposure and HLA in healthy donors. Study conclusions and caveats: With later analysis, a missense DCLRE1C variant became linked to TCR beta V- and J-gene trimming. Researchers reportedly found TCR beta sequences accurately predicted most subjects' HLA-A and HLA-B alleles. In a later analysis, across HLA loci, associated TCR counts were highest for DRB1, lowest for HLA-C.

Nominal health characterized the donors when sampled, though unrecorded immune exposures were likely. About this clone itself: Its antigen is unidentified.

The CDR3 has 15 residues. V shed 4 bases, J shed 2 bases, and the junction held 6 bases outside the gene matches. Germline V lookup: CDR1 MNHEY, CDR2 SVGAGI. With 60 Vbeta and 13 Jbeta primers, the PCR was carried out. Some clones are missing from TCRdb's copy, which holds only in-frame ones; the method was immunoSEQ multiplex PCR. The sample lists roughly 100,000 clones, over 70% occurring once. The sequence was collected from a male donor in good health and CMV-seropositive. The chain uses TRBV6-5 and TRBJ2-3, with 7 bases that match TRBD2. The specimen was PBMCs. CDR3 in DNA: TGTGCCAGCAGTTCTGAGCGGGGATTCACAGATACGCAGTATTTT. Translation gives CASSSERGFTDTQYF.